These 3 T cell receptor beta chains were all obtained from the same sample, sequenced in a study of T cell responses to AZD1222 COVID-19 vaccine. Clones were sequenced by immunoSEQ multiplex PCR, and TCRdb holds only the in-frame ones, with some missing. The data contain 150,000 to 250,000 clones, around 93% of them seen just once; the ten biggest clones take up less than 1.2%. The specimen was peripheral blood, collected 28 days after the second AZD1222 dose. The receptors were gathered from an adult who received the AZD1222 COVID-19 vaccine.

The chain joins TRBV29-1 to TRBJ1-2; unclear D gene. CDR1 is SQVTM and CDR2 is ANQGSEA in the germline V gene. V shed 6 bases and J shed 5 bases, with 13 bases lying between them. There are 12 residues in the CDR3. CDR3 loop: CSVAPLGYGYTF. For the CDR3, the DNA is TGCAGCGTAGCCCCTCTCGGTTATGGCTACACCTTC.

The chain couples TRBV4-1 to TRBJ2-1; 15 positions agree with TRBD2. This CDR3 comprises 18 residues. Per the germline V gene, CDR1 is MGHRA and CDR2 is YSYEKL. J was trimmed by 6 bases and V by 1 base; bases with no gene match: 7. CDR3 nucleotide sequence: TGCGCCAGCAGCCAAGGGACTAGCGGGGGGGCTTCAGGCAATGAGCAGTTCTTC. Its translation: CASSQGTSGGASGNEQFF.

The chain recombines TRBV3-1 (or the pseudogene TRBV3-2) with TRBJ2-5, with 8 bases that match TRBD2. CDR1 is LGHDT, CDR2 YNNKEL, per germline (reference sequence). V gave up 3 bases and J gave up 4 bases; unmatched junction bases: 4. The CDR3 is 14 amino acids. The CDR3 sequence: CASSQNRGGETQYF. CDR3 coding DNA: TGTGCCAGCAGCCAGAACCGGGGGGGAGAGACCCAGTACTTC.